The 5 T cell receptor beta chains below were found in one sample sequenced in a study of T cells after yellow fever vaccination. A single record per CDR3 protein comes from TCRdb applying MiXCR to the 5' RACE reads. The table shows over 110,000 distinct CDR3 sequences, with roughly 8.2% occurring only once. The sample consisted of CD4+ T cells sorted from PBMCs, taken 5 days after the yellow fever booster vaccination. All receptors come from a man younger than 45 who received the YFV17D yellow fever vaccine.

As to this clonotype: This may be a read error, as it is one base from a much larger clone. This chain joins TRBV20-1 and TRBJ2-1; D perhaps matches TRBD2 (5 bases). Germline V lookup: CDR1 DFQATT, CDR2 SNEGSKA (reference sequence). Trimming removed 5 bases from V and 7 bases from J, with 15 bases in between. The CDR3 sequence is 13 residues long. As DNA, the CDR3 is TGCAGTGCTGGGAGCCAGGCCAAGAATGAGCAGTTCTTC. This translates into CSAGSQAKNEQFF.

This clonotype has ten or more counts. The chain is built from TRBV4-2 and TRBJ1-5; 7 bases are a match to TRBD1. This CDR3 region has 19 residues. CDR1 is LGHNA and CDR2 is YNFKEQ in the germline V gene. The V segment lost 0 bases and the J segment 0 bases; nucleotides outside the gene matches: 11. CDR3 nucleotides: TGTGCCAGCAGCCAAGATTCCAGGACAGGACGTGATAGCAATCAGCCCCAGCATTTT. As protein: CASSQDSRTGRDSNQPQHF.

This clonotype was counted ten times or more. The gene calls are TRBV5-6 and TRBJ1-1; TRBD1 is a possible D gene (6 bases). The CDR3 totals 13 residues. The germline CDR1 and CDR2 sequences are SGHDT and YYEEEE. Trimming removed 6 bases at V and 1 base at J, with 10 bases between. The chain's CDR3 is CASIQGRNTEAFF. CDR3 in DNA: TGTGCCAGCATACAGGGACGGAACACTGAAGCTTTCTTT. Full variable domain (remainder filled in from reference TRBV5-6 and TRBJ1-1): DAGVTQSPTHLIKTRGQQVTLRCSPKSGHDTVSWYQQALGQGPQFIFQYYEEEERQRGNFPDRFSGHQFPNYSSELNVNALLLGDSALYLCASIQGRNTEAFFGQGTRLTVV.

The chain uses TRBV12-3 or TRBV12-4 and TRBJ2-3, with 10 bases aligning to TRBD2. Trimming at V came to 5 bases and at J to 8 bases, leaving 4 bases not matched to a gene. CDR3 size: 13 residues. The CDR3 sequence: CASSSGGGTTQYF. CDR3 DNA: TGTGCCAGCAGTAGCGGGGGGGGGACTACGCAGTATTTT.

This clonotype was observed a few times. Its ends do not fully match the called genes, so a read error is possible. The V and J genes are TRBV20-1 and TRBJ2-3; a weak D match, TRBD2 (6 bases). The germline V gene has CDR1 DFQATT and CDR2 SNEGSKA (reference sequence). The CDR3 sequence is 17 residues long. CDR3 DNA sequence: TGCTGTGCTAGAGATCTTTCCAGTCAGGGAGGTACAGATACGCAGTATTTT. It specifies CCARDLSSQGGTDTQYF.